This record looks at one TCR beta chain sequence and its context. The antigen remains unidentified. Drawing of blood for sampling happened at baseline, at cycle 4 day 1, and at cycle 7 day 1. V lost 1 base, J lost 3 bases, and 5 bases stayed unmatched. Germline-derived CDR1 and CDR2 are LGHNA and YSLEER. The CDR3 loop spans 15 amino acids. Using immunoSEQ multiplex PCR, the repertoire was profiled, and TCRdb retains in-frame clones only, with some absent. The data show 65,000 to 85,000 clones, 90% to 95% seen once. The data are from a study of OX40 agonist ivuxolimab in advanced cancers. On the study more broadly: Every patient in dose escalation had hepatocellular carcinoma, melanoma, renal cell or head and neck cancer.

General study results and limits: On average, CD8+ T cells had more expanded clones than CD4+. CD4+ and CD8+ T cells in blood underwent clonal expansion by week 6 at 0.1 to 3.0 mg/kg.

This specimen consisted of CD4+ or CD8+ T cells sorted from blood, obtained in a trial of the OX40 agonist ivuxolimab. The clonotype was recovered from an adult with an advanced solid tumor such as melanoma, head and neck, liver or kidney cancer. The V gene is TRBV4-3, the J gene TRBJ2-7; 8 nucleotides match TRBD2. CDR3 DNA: TGCGCCAGCAGCCAAGTGGTCCGGGGGGGCTACGAGCAGTACTTC. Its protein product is CASSQVVRGGYEQYF.